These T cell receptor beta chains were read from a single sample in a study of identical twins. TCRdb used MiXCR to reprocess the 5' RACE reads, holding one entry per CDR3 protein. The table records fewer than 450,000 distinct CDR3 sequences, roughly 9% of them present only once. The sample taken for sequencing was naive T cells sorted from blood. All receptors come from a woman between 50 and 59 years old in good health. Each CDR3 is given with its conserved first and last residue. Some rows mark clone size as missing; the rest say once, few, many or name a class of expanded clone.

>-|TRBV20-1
CSAYGATDTQYF
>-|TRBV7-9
CASSFPTLAGGPYNEQFF
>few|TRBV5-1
CASSLRTGRTGANVLTF
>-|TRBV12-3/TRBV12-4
CASSSPGLAVLTDTQYF
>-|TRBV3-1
CASSRTTNEQFF
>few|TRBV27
CASSLISGQGLETQYF
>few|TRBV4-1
CASSQARGRGSTDTQYF
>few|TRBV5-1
CASSLVRDSGTEQYF
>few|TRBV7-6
CASSLVLGSNEQFF
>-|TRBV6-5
CASSNPAPVETQYF
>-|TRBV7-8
CASRFLAGSEEQFF
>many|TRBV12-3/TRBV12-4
CASSPGLEISTDTQYF
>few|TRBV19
CASSTPSDNYEQYF
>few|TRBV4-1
CASSQDPASGRAGMNEQFF
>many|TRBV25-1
CASSSGTDTYEQYF
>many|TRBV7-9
CASRLSGKNYGYTF
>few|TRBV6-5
CASTSDSTGELFF
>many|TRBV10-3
CAISGLAGLYEQYF
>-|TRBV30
CAWSDGLADNEQFF
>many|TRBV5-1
CASSSDSNNEQFF
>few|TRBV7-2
CATNQGGDTQYF
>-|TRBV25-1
CASSDQRGKNYGYTF
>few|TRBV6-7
CASSTTKSSYNEQFF
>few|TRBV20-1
CSARVGGGGHTEAFF
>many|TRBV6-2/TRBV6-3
CASSYSLAGGNNEQFF
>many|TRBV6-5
CASSYAGLAGGEKGYNEQFF
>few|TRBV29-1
CSVGTVLVDTQYF
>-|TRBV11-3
CASSPPRGGLAGVSNEQFF
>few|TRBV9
CASSVGGKRDNEQFF
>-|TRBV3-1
CASSRRLGGDQPQHF
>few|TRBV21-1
CASSKAQGQGASGANVLTF
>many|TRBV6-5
CASSPGLAGGEQYF
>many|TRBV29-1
CSVSGTTTGELFF
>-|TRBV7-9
CASSLGQNQETQYF
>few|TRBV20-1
CSARDPGTGVSYDFF
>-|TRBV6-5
CASSPNRGQTQYF
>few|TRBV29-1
CSVEERLTGGLQFF
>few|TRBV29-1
CSAVKGNTGELFF
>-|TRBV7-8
CASSLLRGREGPGTQYF
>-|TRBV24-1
CATSDSGAGVYNEQFF
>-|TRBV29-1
CSVEAGFTQYF
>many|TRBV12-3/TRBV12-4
CASSLGGSNGYTF
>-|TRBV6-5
CASSYSSVREQYF
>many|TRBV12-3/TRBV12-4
CASSLSAGELFF
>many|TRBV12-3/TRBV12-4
CASRSRDTNTGELFF
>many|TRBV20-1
CSAISRLSNTEAFF
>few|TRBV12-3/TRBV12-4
CASVPWVNTEAFF
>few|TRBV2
CASSGLAGAQETQYF
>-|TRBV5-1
CASSLGQVVGANVLTF
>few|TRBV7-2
CASSPGAGGTGELFF
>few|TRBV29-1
CSVGGLVASGELFF
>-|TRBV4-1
CASSQPRLVPGELFF
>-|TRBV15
CATSRAGQGGANVLTF
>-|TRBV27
CASSLSGVHTGELFF